This T cell receptor beta chain was documented in a study of response to subunit inactivated influenza vaccine. TCRdb called the RT-PCR reads again in MiXCR, with one record for every CDR3 protein. Of around 520,000 distinct CDR3 sequences in the sample, about 11% were seen once. This CDR3 has 18 residues. The V and J ends lost 0 bases and 5 bases, in that order; junction bases with no gene match: 14. CDR1 and CDR2 (germline): SGHVS, FQNEAQ. The sample holds one count of this clonotype. This rearrangement joins TRBV7-8 to TRBJ2-3; 7 positions match TRBD2. This receptor was obtained from a man aged 45 to 65 who received an inactivated influenza vaccine. The sequencing used PBMCs from blood, collected on the day of vaccination. DNA for the CDR3: TGTGCCAGCAGCTTAGCGGGTGGACGCGGGAGTGAGAGAGATACGCAGTATTTT. Protein: CASSLAGGRGSERDTQYF. Using reference TRBV7-8 and TRBJ2-3 for the parts outside the CDR3, the full variable domain is GAGVSQSPRYKVAKRGQDVALRCDPISGHVSLFWYQQALGQGPEFLTYFQNEAQLDKSGLPSDRFFAERPEGSVSTLKIQRTQQEDSAVYLCASSLAGGRGSERDTQYFGPGTRLTVL.